A selection of T cell receptor beta chains follows, all from one sample in a study of control samples from healthy donors and cancer patients. The protocol was immunoSEQ multiplex PCR, while the TCRdb copy is restricted to in-frame clones and leaves out a portion. This repertoire shows over 75,000 clones, around four fifths found once; its top ten account for 15% to 20%. The sequenced sample consisted of blood. The receptors were gathered from a man aged 30 to 45 in good health. Each CDR3 is given with its conserved first and last residue.

V gene: TRBV7-9; J gene: TRBJ1-1; CDR3 protein: CASSPTGRVDTEAFF
V gene: TRBV9; J gene: TRBJ1-6; CDR3 protein: CASSPQGLGETLHF
V gene: TRBV29-1; J gene: TRBJ1-2; CDR3 protein: CSASTGDNYGYTF
V gene: TRBV6-5; J gene: TRBJ2-2; CDR3 protein: CASKRERELFF
V gene: TRBV3-1/TRBV3-2; J gene: TRBJ2-7; CDR3 protein: CASSQAALSYEQYF
V gene: TRBV5-6; J gene: TRBJ2-1; CDR3 protein: CASSLLVGLNEQFF
V gene: TRBV12-3/TRBV12-4; J gene: TRBJ1-1; CDR3 protein: CASSLGGQGAFF
V gene: TRBV28; J gene: TRBJ1-5; CDR3 protein: CASTGDRGRKQPQHF
V gene: TRBV2; J gene: TRBJ1-1; CDR3 protein: CASSARGGNTEAFF
V gene: TRBV19; J gene: TRBJ1-3; CDR3 protein: CASGERVSGNTIYF
V gene: TRBV19; J gene: TRBJ2-5; CDR3 protein: CASSPGPQETQYF
V gene: TRBV6-2/TRBV6-3; J gene: TRBJ1-6; CDR3 protein: CASSHHSSYNSPLHF
V gene: TRBV5-6; J gene: TRBJ1-1; CDR3 protein: CASSRDRGSREKAFF
V gene: TRBV27; J gene: TRBJ2-3; CDR3 protein: CASSYSAGEVFVDTQYF
V gene: TRBV24-1; J gene: TRBJ1-2; CDR3 protein: CATSAGGVHTF
V gene: TRBV27; J gene: TRBJ1-6; CDR3 protein: CASSFAGGSYNSPLHF
V gene: TRBV24-1; J gene: TRBJ1-5; CDR3 protein: CATSDTRSGNQPQHF
V gene: TRBV6-5; J gene: TRBJ1-1; CDR3 protein: CASTQRENTEAFF
V gene: TRBV24-1; J gene: TRBJ2-7; CDR3 protein: CATSDRTEQYF
V gene: TRBV18; J gene: TRBJ1-1; CDR3 protein: CASSPPRKSEAFF
V gene: TRBV9; J gene: TRBJ1-1; CDR3 protein: CASRNNGQGADLNTEAFF
V gene: TRBV4-2; J gene: TRBJ1-3; CDR3 protein: CASSQAGSSGNTIYF
V gene: TRBV9; J gene: TRBJ2-7; CDR3 protein: CASSVGGGSTSYEQYF
V gene: TRBV5-4; J gene: TRBJ2-7; CDR3 protein: CASSWTSGSYEQYF
V gene: TRBV6-1; J gene: TRBJ1-2; CDR3 protein: CASSEGSGTGYGYTF
V gene: TRBV6-6; J gene: TRBJ1-3; CDR3 protein: CASESTGAPGNTIYF
V gene: TRBV7-2; J gene: TRBJ2-5; CDR3 protein: CASSLVGTSGGRETQYF
V gene: TRBV27; J gene: TRBJ2-5; CDR3 protein: CASTRFASGAQETQYF
V gene: TRBV5-1; J gene: TRBJ1-4; CDR3 protein: CASSLGGTNEKLFF
V gene: TRBV28; J gene: TRBJ1-5; CDR3 protein: CASRRGGNPVDQPQHF
V gene: TRBV4-2; J gene: TRBJ2-1; CDR3 protein: CASSQEGPVEVQFF
V gene: TRBV6-2/TRBV6-3; J gene: TRBJ1-5; CDR3 protein: CASSYRAGNQPQHF
V gene: TRBV5-6; J gene: TRBJ2-7; CDR3 protein: CASSWTTGTTDASYEQYF
V gene: TRBV5-4; J gene: TRBJ2-7; CDR3 protein: CASSVDRYEQYF
V gene: TRBV14; J gene: TRBJ1-6; CDR3 protein: CASSQTGWSPLHF
V gene: TRBV11-2; J gene: TRBJ1-1; CDR3 protein: CASSPPDSWNTEAFF
V gene: TRBV7-6; J gene: TRBJ2-2; CDR3 protein: CASSSRTGAAGELFF
V gene: TRBV27; J gene: TRBJ2-4; CDR3 protein: CASSATYRGNIQYF
V gene: TRBV28; J gene: TRBJ1-6; CDR3 protein: CASKSIRGVYNSPLHF
V gene: TRBV9; J gene: TRBJ2-7; CDR3 protein: CASSVYLVGGEQYF